The clone carrying this T cell receptor (beta chain) was counted once. Its antigen is as yet unknown. This sample's time point: persistent/refractory GD, antithyroid drugs over 5 years with positive TRAb. RNA extracted from PBMCs served as the sequencing template. The data derive from a study of regulatory T cells in long-lasting Graves disease. Study information: Those with persistent Graves' disease had received antithyroid drugs for over 5 years with positive TSH receptor antibodies. The study, taken as a whole, reports: Patients with persistent Graves' had lower TCR diversity than newly diagnosed patients.

The CDR3 runs to 15 residues. Trimming removed 6 bases from V and 7 bases from J; junction bases left unmatched: 16. CDR1 is DFQATT, CDR2 SNEGSKA, per germline (reference sequence). Both iRepertoire HTBI primers and Arm-PCR of CDR3 regions were used to build the TCR beta libraries. From the multiplex PCR reads, TCRdb called clonotypes with MiXCR, one entry per CDR3 protein. The repertoire holds a few hundred thousand distinct CDR3 sequences, with about 20% as singletons. The TCR sequence derives from a female donor with Graves disease. The source material was peripheral blood mononuclear cells (PBMCs), sampled when the disease was refractory, from a patient treated with antithyroid drugs. The chain uses TRBV20-1 and TRBJ2-7, with TRBD2 matching over 9 bases. The CDR3 here is CSAPSLEWTSDEQYF. In DNA, the CDR3 is TGCAGTGCCCCCTCCCTGGAGTGGACTAGCGATGAGCAGTACTTC.